The TCR beta chain described here comes from a study of blood T cells in healthy people across ages (dated by TCRdb to about 2015). For context, the study as a whole: In model experiments, template switching captured roughly one uniquely barcoded TCR beta cDNA molecule for every two T cells. Using the same blood draw, the study looked at two additional independent replicas of 1 million unique cDNA reads for two donors, one aged 18 to 30 and the other aged 80 or older. To avoid experimental bias, donors of different ages were distributed randomly across sequencing lanes. To track age-related changes in TCR beta repertoire diversity, the study relied on deep sequencing normalized with unique cDNA molecular identifiers. Donors were grouped into four age groups: young (average approximately 15 years), middle-aged (around 39), aged (around 60) and long-lived (over 80). Overall study outcomes, separate from this receptor: Compared with the aged group, more naive CD4+ T cells, fewer expanded clones and increased TCR diversity were shown by the long-lived group, suggesting age selection. Estimates of total diversity from one million sequenced T cells were regarded as lower bounds and underestimates. Because the CMV infection status of the donors was unknown, age-related changes in expanded clonotypes may potentially have been confounded. Observed TCR beta diversity per million T cells fell roughly linearly with age, and a significant reduction was already apparent by age around 40. There was a strong correlation between observed TCR beta diversity and the percentage of naive T cells measured by flow cytometry. Bulk unsorted PBMC profiling prevented conclusive comparison of naive and antigen-experienced compartments.

Libraries were made using 5' RACE. Sequencing took place on an Illumina HiSeq 2500. A second PCR of about 6 to 11 cycles was performed with a sample-barcoded 5' primer and a J-beta primer mix. Each TCR beta cDNA molecule received a unique molecular identifier from a template-switch 5' adaptor carrying 12 random nucleotides. At least 3 million CDR3-containing paired-end reads were obtained from each sample. First-strand cDNA synthesis was performed from all RNA using the Mint cDNA synthesis kit, with priming by a TRBC-specific oligonucleotide. All cDNA was treated with uracil-DNA glycosylase and then went through a first 18-cycle PCR with the universal primers M1SS and BC2_uni_R. The study's own analysis went as follows. For normalization, 1 million high-quality reads were randomly selected from each sample, with every read carrying a distinct molecular identifier. Reads with shared molecular identifiers were discarded instead of being binned into consensus sequences. MiTCR, with a Q25 quality threshold and the strictest error-elimination algorithm, was used for CDR3 identification, clonotype clustering and error correction. A nonparametric unseen species model with Euler transformation was used to estimate lower-bound total TCR beta diversity. TCRdb ran its own pipeline on the public reads, namely fastp trimming at Q25 and MiXCR clone calling, and kept in-frame beta chains. Every distinct CDR3 protein forms one entry, paired with its most common genes and DNA. The V and J calls follow TCRdb's processing rather than the paper's. The sample table shows about 1.7 million distinct CDR3 sequences, and under 30% are seen once. Of the sample, about 7.7% is held by the ten largest clones.

V is shortened by 5 bases, J by 3 bases, and the region joining them spans 12 bases. The CDR3 measures 13 amino acids from cysteine to phenylalanine. Solely the CDR3 DNA is kept, with 39 bases framed from the first base. Reading the germline V gene (reference sequence) gives CDR1 DFQATT and CDR2 SNEGSKA. The donors were under 40 Caucasian individuals from Russia, aged roughly 6 to 100 years, who were systemically healthy. Around 9.8 milliliters of peripheral blood were collected from each donor into EDTA-treated Vacutainer tubes. PBMCs were isolated by Ficoll-Paque density-gradient centrifugation, with at least 6.5 million obtained per sample. Total RNA was extracted from PBMCs with Trizol reagent, with at least 5 micrograms obtained per sample. The percentages of naive CD45RAhigh/CD27high T cells were determined by flow cytometry on a PBMC aliquot from every donor. Note on this clonotype: Its antigen target is currently unknown. There are no base qualities to consult, and no much larger clone falls within one base.

Sequenced material: blood. The chain is made from TRBV20-1 and TRBJ2-3; 6 matching bases give a weak D call of TRBD1. The clonotype originates from a young woman in good health. This receptor carries the CDR3 CSADPRGTDTQYF. The sequenced DNA: TGCAGTGCTGACCCAAGGGGGACAGATACGCAGTATTTT.